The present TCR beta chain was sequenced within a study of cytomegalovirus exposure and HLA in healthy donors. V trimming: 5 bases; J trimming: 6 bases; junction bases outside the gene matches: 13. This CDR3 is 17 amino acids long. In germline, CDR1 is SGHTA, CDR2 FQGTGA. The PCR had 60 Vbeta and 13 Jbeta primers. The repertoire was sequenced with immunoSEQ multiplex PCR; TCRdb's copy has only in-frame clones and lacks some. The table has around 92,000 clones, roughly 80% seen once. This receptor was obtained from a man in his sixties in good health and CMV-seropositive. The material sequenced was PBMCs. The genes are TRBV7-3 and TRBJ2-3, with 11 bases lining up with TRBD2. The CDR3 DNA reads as TGTGCCAGCAGCAACCAAGGGGGACTAGCGGCCCGGGATACGCAGTATTTT. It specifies CASSNQGGLAARDTQYF.